One sample yielded the 20 T cell receptor beta chains listed below, sequenced in a study of neoadjuvant anti-PD-1 for oral cavity cancer. This sample's time point: after neoadjuvant nivolumab, at surgical resection. The table came from immunoSEQ multiplex PCR; TCRdb's copy has only in-frame clones and leaves some out. The profile shows tens of thousands of clones, roughly 77% of them singletons. The material sequenced was PBMCs, taken after nivolumab (anti-PD-1) treatment. All receptors come from a person aged 40 to 85 with oral cavity squamous cell carcinoma.

The chain has TRBV5-4 and TRBJ1-3; 7 nucleotides match TRBD1. Germline V gene data show CDR1 as SGHNT and CDR2 as YYREEE (reference sequence). Losses at the gene ends were 1 base for V and 2 bases for J; bases not matched to a gene: 6. The CDR3 covers 16 residues. CDR3 sequence: CASSLLGDSTGNTIYF. In DNA, the CDR3 is TGTGCCAGCAGCTTGTTAGGGGACAGCACTGGAAACACCATATATTTT.

This chain links TRBV29-1 with TRBJ2-7; 11 positions agree with TRBD2. Unmatched junction bases numbered 10, after V lost 4 bases and J lost 2 bases. Germline assignment: CDR1 SQVTM and CDR2 ANQGSEA. The CDR3 totals 16 residues. The CDR3 sequence: CSVGTLSGRAPYEQYF. CDR3 DNA sequence: TGCAGCGTTGGAACCCTTAGCGGGAGGGCCCCCTACGAGCAGTACTTC.

The chain uses TRBV7-6 and TRBJ2-1, with a possible D match to TRBD2 (5 bases). This CDR3 has 12 amino acids. CDR1 and CDR2 (germline): SGHVS, FNYEAQ. The V and J ends lost 8 bases and 2 bases respectively, with 7 bases between them. The CDR3 nucleotides read TGTGCCAGCGGGAGACCCTACAATGAGCAGTTCTTC. It codes for CASGRPYNEQFF.

Points on this clone: Germline and junction disagree at one end, which may indicate a read error. This sequence joins TRBV6-6 and TRBJ1-2; maybe TRBD1 (5 bases). This CDR3 comprises 15 residues. Germline V gene sequence: CDR1 MNHNY, CDR2 SVGAGI (reference sequence). The chain's CDR3 is CASSYSQGRDYGHTF. DNA for the CDR3: TGTGCCAGCAGTTACTCTCAAGGGAGGGACTATGGCCACACCTTC.

A few counts support this clone. The chain combines TRBV27 with TRBJ2-7, with unresolved D. Trimming took off 5 bases at V and 5 bases at J, with 16 bases between the two ends. Per germline, CDR1 MNHEY and CDR2 SMNVEV (reference sequence). This CDR3 spans 14 amino acids. The CDR3 reads CASSRTYGIHEQYF. The CDR3 DNA reads as TGTGCCAGCAGTCGGACGTATGGGATACACGAGCAGTACTTC.

CDR3 coding DNA: TGCAGCGGTACAGGGCAAGGAAACACCATATATTTT. It encodes CSGTGQGNTIYF. The genes are TRBV29-1 and TRBJ1-3; D is perhaps TRBD1 (6 bases). V lost 7 bases and J 4 bases, leaving 11 bases between the germline ends. Germline CDR1 is SQVTM and CDR2 is ANQGSEA. The CDR3 consists of 12 residues.

The chain combines TRBV19 with TRBJ2-7; D gene uncertain. Trimming removed 6 bases from V and 0 bases from J, with 9 bases in between. CDR3 length equals 13 residues. Germline values: CDR1 LNHDA, CDR2 SQIVND (reference sequence). The CDR3 DNA is TGTGCCAGTAGCGACATCAGCTCCTACGAGCAGTACTTC. Its translation is CASSDISSYEQYF.

The chain joins TRBV6-1 to TRBJ1-1, with D possibly matching TRBD1 (6 bases). The CDR3 sequence is 14 residues long. Trimming pared 3 bases from V and 0 bases from J, leaving 8 bases between. Germline CDR1 and CDR2: MNHNS and SASEGT. CDR3 nucleotides: TGTGCCAGCAGTGAGGGGGCGCTGAACACTGAAGCTTTCTTT. Translated, it gives CASSEGALNTEAFF.

This clone came up once. This sequence joins TRBV11-2 and TRBJ1-2; D is perhaps TRBD1 (5 bases). The length of the CDR3 is 14 residues. Trimming shortened V by 5 bases and J by 4 bases, and 14 bases separated the two germline ends. CDR1 and CDR2 from the germline V gene are SGHAT and FQNNGV. The CDR3 here is CASSPPTAFYGYTF. The CDR3 DNA sequence: TGTGCCAGCAGCCCCCCGACAGCGTTCTATGGCTACACCTTC.

This clone was seen only a few times. This chain joins TRBV7-9 and TRBJ2-2; no definite D call. This CDR3 is built from 14 residues. With 0 bases removed from V and 4 bases from J, the gap between germline ends came to 6 bases. In germline, CDR1 is SEHNR, CDR2 FQNEAQ (reference sequence). CDR3: CASSLASPTGELFF. In DNA form, the CDR3 reads TGTGCCAGCAGCTTAGCAAGCCCCACCGGGGAGCTGTTTTTT. Combining the CDR3 with reference TRBV7-9 and TRBJ2-2 gives the whole variable domain DTGVSQNPRHKITKRGQNVTFRCDPISEHNRLYWYRQTLGQGPEFLTYFQNEAQLEKSRLLSDRFSAERPKGSFSTLEIQRTEQGDSAMYLCASSLASPTGELFFGEGSRLTVL.

The chain recombines TRBV28 with TRBJ1-1, with no clear D. The CDR3 sequence is 14 residues long. Trimming took 6 bases from V and 1 from J, leaving 12 bases between them. Germline CDR1 reads MDHEN; CDR2 reads SYDVKM. In DNA form, the CDR3 reads TGTGCCAGCAGCTTAGTTCAACGGAACACTGAAGCTTTCTTT. Amino acids: CASSLVQRNTEAFF.

This chain connects TRBV9 to TRBJ1-1; 9 bases line up with TRBD1. Germline V gene lookup returns CDR1 SGDLS and CDR2 YYNGEE. The V segment lost 4 bases and the J segment 5 bases; nucleotides outside the gene matches: 15. The CDR3 is made up of 17 amino acids. The CDR3 sequence is CASSSSSGTGRETEAFF. CDR3 nucleotide sequence: TGTGCCAGCAGCTCCTCTTCCGGGACAGGGCGAGAAACTGAAGCTTTCTTT.

DNA of the CDR3: TGTGCCAGCAGCTACCGGACAGGGGGAGGCTACACCTTC. This sequence encodes CASSYRTGGGYTF. This rearrangement joins TRBV7-9 to TRBJ1-2; 10 bases line up with TRBD1. V trimming: 4 bases; J trimming: 8 bases; junction bases outside the gene matches: 4. Germline loops: CDR1 SEHNR, CDR2 FQNEAQ (reference sequence). The CDR3 is 13 amino acids.

The gene calls are TRBV5-4 and TRBJ2-3; D gene unclear. Trimming left V 0 bases short and J 2 bases short, with 4 bases between. CDR1 is SGHNT and CDR2 is YYREEE in the germline V gene (reference sequence). CDR3 length: 13 residues. CDR3 region: CASSLVLTDTQYF. Here the CDR3 DNA reads TGTGCCAGCAGCTTGGTGCTCACAGATACGCAGTATTTT.

This chain uses TRBV7-9 with TRBJ2-3, with D unresolved. Germline assignment: CDR1 SEHNR and CDR2 FQNEAQ (reference sequence). The CDR3 is 14 residues long. The V gene lost 2 bases and the J gene lost 0 bases, with 6 bases spanning the gap. The DNA for the CDR3 is TGTGCCAGCAGCTTAACAACCAGCACAGATACGCAGTATTTT. It codes for CASSLTTSTDTQYF.

The V and J genes are TRBV27 and TRBJ1-2, with 7 bases aligning to TRBD1. Germline V lookup: CDR1 MNHEY, CDR2 SMNVEV (reference sequence). With 10 bases clipped from V and 5 bases from J, the junction kept 16 bases outside the gene matches. The CDR3 extends over 15 amino acids. As DNA, the CDR3 is TGTGCCACCAAGCCCGGGACAGCTAGCTCATATGGCTACACCTTC. Translating it yields CATKPGTASSYGYTF.

V usage is TRBV27 and J usage is TRBJ2-2; D is unresolved. V lost 2 bases to trimming and J lost 6 bases, with 7 bases between them. CDR1 and CDR2 from the germline V gene are MNHEY and SMNVEV (reference sequence). The CDR3 loop spans 13 amino acids. CDR3 residues: CASSLRAAGELFF. CDR3 sequence (DNA): TGTGCCAGCAGTTTACGGGCCGCCGGGGAGCTGTTTTTT.

The V gene is TRBV19, the J gene TRBJ1-4; the match to TRBD1 covers 7 bases. Looked up from germline, CDR1 is LNHDA and CDR2 is SQIVND (reference sequence). The CDR3 totals 14 residues. The junction had 9 bases not matched to a gene; V was cut back by 5 bases and J by 9 bases. The CDR3 reads CASSPIQGIKKLFF. The CDR3 region has the DNA TGTGCCAGTAGTCCTATACAGGGGATAAAAAAACTGTTTTTT. Looking up the rest from reference TRBV19 and TRBJ1-4 gives the full variable domain: DGGITQSPKYLFRKEGQNVTLSCEQNLNHDAMYWYRQDPGQGLRLIYYSQIVNDFQKGDIAEGYSVSREKKESFPLTVTSAQKNPTAFYLCASSPIQGIKKLFFGSGTQLSVL.

The V call is TRBV2, the J call TRBJ2-7; D might be TRBD1 (5 bases). Per germline, CDR1 SNHLY and CDR2 FYNNEI. The CDR3 consists of 12 residues. V lost 8 bases and J 3 bases, leaving 11 bases between the germline ends. The CDR3 loop is CASRGANYEQYF. The CDR3 bases are TGTGCCAGCCGTGGGGCAAACTACGAGCAGTACTTC.

This chain links TRBV29-1 with TRBJ1-1; TRBD1 might be the D (5 bases). The germline V and J ends were trimmed by 4 bases and 0 bases, with 9 bases remaining between them. The V gene's germline CDR1 is SQVTM and CDR2 ANQGSEA. The CDR3 consists of 13 residues. CDR3 sequence (DNA): TGCAGCGTTGGGATGGGGGTGAACACTGAAGCTTTCTTT. Its protein product is CSVGMGVNTEAFF.